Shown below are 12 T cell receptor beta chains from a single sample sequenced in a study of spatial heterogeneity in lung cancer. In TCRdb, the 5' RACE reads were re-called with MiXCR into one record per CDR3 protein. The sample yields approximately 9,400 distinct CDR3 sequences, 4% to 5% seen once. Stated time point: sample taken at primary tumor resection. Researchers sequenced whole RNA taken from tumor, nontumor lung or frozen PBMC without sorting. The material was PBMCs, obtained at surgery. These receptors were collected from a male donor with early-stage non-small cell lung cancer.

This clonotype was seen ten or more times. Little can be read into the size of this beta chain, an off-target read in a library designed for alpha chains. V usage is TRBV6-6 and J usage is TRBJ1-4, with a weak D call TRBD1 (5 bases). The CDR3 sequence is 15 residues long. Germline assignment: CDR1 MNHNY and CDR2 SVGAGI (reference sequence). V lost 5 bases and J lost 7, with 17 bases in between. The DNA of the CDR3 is TGTGCCAGCAGTCACGACAGAGCATTGAGTGAAAAACTGTTTTTT. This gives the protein CASSHDRALSEKLFF.

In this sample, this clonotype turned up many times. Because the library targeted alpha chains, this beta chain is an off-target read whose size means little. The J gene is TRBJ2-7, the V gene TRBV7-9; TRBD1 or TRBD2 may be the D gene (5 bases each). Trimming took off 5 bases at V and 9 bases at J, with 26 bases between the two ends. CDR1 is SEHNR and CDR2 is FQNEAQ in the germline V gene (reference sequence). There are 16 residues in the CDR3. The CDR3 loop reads CASSRGNANPQVGQYF. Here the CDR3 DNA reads TGTGCCAGCAGCCGGGGCAACGCCAACCCTCAGGTCGGGCAGTACTTC.

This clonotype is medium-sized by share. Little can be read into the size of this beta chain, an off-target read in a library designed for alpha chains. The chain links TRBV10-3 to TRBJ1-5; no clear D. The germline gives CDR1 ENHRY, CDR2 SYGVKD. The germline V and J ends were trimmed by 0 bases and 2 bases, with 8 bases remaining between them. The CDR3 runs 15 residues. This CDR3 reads CAISESAIGNQPQHF. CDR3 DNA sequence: TGTGCCATCAGTGAGTCGGCCATAGGCAATCAGCCCCAGCATTTT.

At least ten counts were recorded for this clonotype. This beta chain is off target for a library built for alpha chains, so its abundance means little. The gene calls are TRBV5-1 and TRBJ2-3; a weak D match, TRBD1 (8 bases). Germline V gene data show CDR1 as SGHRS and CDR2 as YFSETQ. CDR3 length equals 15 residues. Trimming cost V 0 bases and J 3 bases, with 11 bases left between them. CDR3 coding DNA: TGCGCCAGCAGCTTGGACAGGGGGGGTACAGATACGCAGTATTTT. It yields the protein CASSLDRGGTDTQYF.

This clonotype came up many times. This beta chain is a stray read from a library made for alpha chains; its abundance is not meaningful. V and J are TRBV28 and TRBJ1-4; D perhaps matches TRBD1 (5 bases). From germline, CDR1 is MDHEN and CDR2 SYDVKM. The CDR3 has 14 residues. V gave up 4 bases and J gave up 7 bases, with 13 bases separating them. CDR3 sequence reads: CASSWEAGGEKLFF. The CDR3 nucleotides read TGTGCCAGCAGTTGGGAAGCCGGGGGTGAAAAACTGTTTTTT.

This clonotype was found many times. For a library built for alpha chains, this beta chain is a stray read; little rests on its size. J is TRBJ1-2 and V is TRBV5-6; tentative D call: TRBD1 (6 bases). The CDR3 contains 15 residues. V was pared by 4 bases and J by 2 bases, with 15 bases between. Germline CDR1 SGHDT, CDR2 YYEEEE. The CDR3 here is CASSPDPGQNYGYTF. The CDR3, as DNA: TGTGCCAGCAGCCCAGATCCGGGACAAAACTATGGCTACACCTTC.

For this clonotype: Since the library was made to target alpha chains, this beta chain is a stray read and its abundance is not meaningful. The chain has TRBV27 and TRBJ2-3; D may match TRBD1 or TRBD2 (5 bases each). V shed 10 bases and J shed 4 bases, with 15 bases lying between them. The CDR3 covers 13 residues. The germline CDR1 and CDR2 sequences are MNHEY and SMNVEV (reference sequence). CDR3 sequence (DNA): TGTGCCACCTCGAGGGGCTGGCCAGATACGCAGTATTTT. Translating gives CATSRGWPDTQYF.

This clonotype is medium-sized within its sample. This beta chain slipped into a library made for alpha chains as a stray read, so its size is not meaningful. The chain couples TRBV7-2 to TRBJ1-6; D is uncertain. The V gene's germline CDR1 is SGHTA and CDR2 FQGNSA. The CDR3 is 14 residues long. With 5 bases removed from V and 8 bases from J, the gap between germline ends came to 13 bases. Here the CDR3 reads CASSPRWGDSPLHF. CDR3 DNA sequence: TGTGCCAGCAGCCCTAGGTGGGGAGATTCACCCCTCCACTTT.

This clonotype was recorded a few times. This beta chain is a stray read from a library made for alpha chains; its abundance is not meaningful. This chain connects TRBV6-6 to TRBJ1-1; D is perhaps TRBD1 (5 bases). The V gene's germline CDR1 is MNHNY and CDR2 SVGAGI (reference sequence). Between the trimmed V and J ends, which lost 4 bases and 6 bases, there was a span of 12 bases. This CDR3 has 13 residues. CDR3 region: CASSSKTGAEAFF. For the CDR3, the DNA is TGTGCCAGCAGTTCCAAGACGGGGGCTGAAGCTTTCTTT.

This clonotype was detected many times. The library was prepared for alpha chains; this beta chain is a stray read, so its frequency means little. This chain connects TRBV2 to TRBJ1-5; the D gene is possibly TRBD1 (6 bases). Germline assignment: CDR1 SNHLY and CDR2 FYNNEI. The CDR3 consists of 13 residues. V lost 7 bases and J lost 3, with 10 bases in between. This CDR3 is CASIRDINQPQHF. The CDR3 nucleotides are TGTGCCAGCATCCGGGACATCAATCAGCCCCAGCATTTT.

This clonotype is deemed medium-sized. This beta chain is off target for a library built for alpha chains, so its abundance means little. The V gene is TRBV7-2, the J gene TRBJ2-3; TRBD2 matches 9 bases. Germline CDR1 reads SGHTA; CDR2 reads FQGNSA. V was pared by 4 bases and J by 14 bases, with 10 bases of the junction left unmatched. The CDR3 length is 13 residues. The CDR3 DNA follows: TGTGCCAGCAGCTACACCGGGACTAGCTCGCCGTATTTT. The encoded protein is CASSYTGTSSPYF.

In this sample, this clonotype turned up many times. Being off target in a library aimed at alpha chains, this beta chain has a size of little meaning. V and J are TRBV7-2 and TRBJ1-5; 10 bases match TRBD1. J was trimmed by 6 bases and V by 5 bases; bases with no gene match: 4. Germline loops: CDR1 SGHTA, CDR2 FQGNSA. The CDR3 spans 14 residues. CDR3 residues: CASSRTGGGQPQHF. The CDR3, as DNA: TGTGCCAGCAGCCGGACAGGGGGAGGTCAGCCCCAGCATTTT.